The T cell receptor beta chain under discussion was sequenced for a study of Tregs in tolerant kidney transplant recipients. Findings of the study overall: Few patients were studied, so findings need validation in larger groups.

This clone was seen once. No antigen is known for it. The table came from immunoSEQ multiplex PCR; TCRdb's copy has only in-frame clones and leaves some out. The table includes approximately 65,000 clones, roughly 84% detected once. The germline gives CDR1 MDHEN, CDR2 SYDVKM. V was trimmed by 4 bases and J by 10 bases, leaving 14 bases between them. The CDR3 has 13 residues. The clonotype was recovered from a human donor in good health. Sequenced sample: CD4+ T cells from blood. The genes are TRBV28 and TRBJ2-1, with D maybe TRBD2 (6 bases). The CDR3 DNA is TGTGCCAGCAGTTCCGGCGGGGCTAGGGAGCAGTTCTTC. It codes for CASSSGGAREQFF.